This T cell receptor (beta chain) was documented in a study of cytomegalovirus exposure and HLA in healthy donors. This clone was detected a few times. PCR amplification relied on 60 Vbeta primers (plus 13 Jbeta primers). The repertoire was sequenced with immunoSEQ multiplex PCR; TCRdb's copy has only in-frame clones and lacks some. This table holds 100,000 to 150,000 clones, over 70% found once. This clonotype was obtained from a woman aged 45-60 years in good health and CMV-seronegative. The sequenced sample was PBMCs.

The CDR3 DNA sequence: TGCAGCGTTGGGGGGGTCTGGGACACCGGGGAGCTGTTTTTT. Its translation is CSVGGVWDTGELFF. The chain links TRBV29-1 to TRBJ2-2; D might be TRBD2 (6 bases). CDR1 is SQVTM, CDR2 ANQGSEA, per germline. CDR3 size: 14 residues. Trimming left V 4 bases short and J 3 bases short, with 12 bases between.